This T cell receptor (beta chain) was identified in a study of T cell repertoires in cytomegalovirus infection. As for the study in general: Matching HLA type and CMV infection were both indicated by public TCR beta signatures.

General study findings and limits: CMV-specific TCR beta clonotypes restricted by HLA-C dominated the ex vivo response. The study identified carriers of CMV plus the relevant HLA from cumulative public TCR beta family frequency.

This clonotype was found a few times. What it binds is not known. TCRdb re-derived calls from the reads in MiXCR, one entry per CDR3 protein. Of approximately 630,000 distinct CDR3 sequences listed, about 24% are singletons. This receptor was obtained from a human donor in good health (CMV status not recorded). Some clones in this sample may be carry-over from other donors' samples. Sequenced material: CD8+ T cells from PBMCs.

CDR3 sequence (DNA): TGTGCCAGCAACTCAGCAGGCCAAAGAAGCTACGAGCAGTACTTC. Protein: CASNSAGQRSYEQYF. The genes are TRBV7-9 and TRBJ2-7; no clear D gene. The CDR3 runs to 15 residues. Looked up from germline, CDR1 is SEHNR and CDR2 is FQNEAQ (reference sequence). Trimming left V 7 bases short and J 3 bases short, with 19 bases between. The full variable domain, completed using reference TRBV7-9 and TRBJ2-7, is DTGVSQNPRHKITKRGQNVTFRCDPISEHNRLYWYRQTLGQGPEFLTYFQNEAQLEKSRLLSDRFSAERPKGSFSTLEIQRTEQGDSAMYLCASNSAGQRSYEQYFGPGTRLTVT.